The TCR beta chain under discussion was sequenced for a study of blood T cell repertoires in COVID-19. Background on the study: Acute and convalescent COVID-19 specimens originated in the United States, Italy and Spain. PBMCs, B-cell-depleted T cells, or T cells provided the cDNA or gDNA that made up the material.

Per the original methods: Amplification with reference gene primers provided the estimates of nucleated cell counts. The method was immunoSEQ multiplex PCR; TCRdb's version includes in-frame clones alone and lacks a portion of them. The V and J calls and the clone size are those of that table, but D and trimming were determined from the DNA. The table lists under 150,000 clones, around 82% of them singletons. Each participant's cohort was designated according to participant-reported clinical history. CDR3 length: 13 residues. Trimming removed 4 bases at V and 6 bases at J, with 10 bases between. The sample taken for sequencing was PBMCs or T cells enriched from blood (not recorded which). V usage is TRBV12-3 or TRBV12-4 and J usage is TRBJ2-4, with D tentatively TRBD2 (5 bases). The origin of this receptor is a man aged 45-65 years in a cohort exposed to, infected with or recovered from COVID-19 (not recorded which). The CDR3, as DNA: TGTGCCAGCAGTTCACGGGGTAGAAACATTCAGTACTTC. This gives the protein CASSSRGRNIQYF.